The present TCR beta chain was sequenced within a study of cytomegalovirus exposure and HLA in healthy donors (dated by TCRdb to the late 2010s). For the wider study: An earlier analysis of roughly 610 of the donors reported roughly 300 Gb of sequence data and roughly 120 million unique TCR beta sequences obtained from approximately 180 million T cells. An early release that covered about 640 HLA-typed donors contained 300 to 350 gigabases of sequencing data and tens of millions of unique TCR sequences. The genetic ancestry cluster associated with self-reported Caucasian donors included about 84% of the 350 to 500 genotyped donors. The study aimed to test whether signatures of past pathogen exposure could be identified by cataloging public T cell receptors. The T cell repertoires of under 700 subjects were profiled by immunosequencing and related to cytomegalovirus serostatus. A separate validation cohort of about 110 different subjects was used in addition to the 666-subject first cohort. High-throughput TCR immunosequencing, statistical association of individual TCRs with disease status, and machine learning were combined to predict cytomegalovirus infection status. A later analysis re-analyzed previously published TCR beta repertoires from 650 to 800 donors and added high-resolution HLA genotyping to study TCR occurrence patterns. Rather than drawing on any new phenotypic data, the later analysis identified candidate immune exposures from TCR beta sequences and the way those sequences occurred across donors. In an earlier analysis of 550 to 700 of the donors, high-throughput TCR beta sequencing was used to judge whether each TCR beta V gene segment behaved as functional or pseudogenic. Alongside the repertoire data, information on donor age, sex, ethnicity and CMV serostatus was compiled. Genome-wide SNP genotypes for about 65% of the 666 donors were used in a later genetic analysis, which treated that subset as a discovery cohort. All discovery cohort repertoires had been generated on a single sequencing platform. Class I and class II HLA loci were covered by the typing at four-digit resolution. Typing coverage varied by locus: 629-630 donors for A, B, C, DRB1 and DQB1; approximately 560 for DQA1; approximately 610 for DPA1; approximately 470 for DPB1. Roughly 5 DR-DQ haplotypes were handled as single units for association and clustering, since linkage in the cohort was strong. Across approximately 400 genotyped donors of the cohort, an average of roughly 250,000 unique TCR beta nucleotide sequences per donor were sequenced, and roughly a sixth of those sequences were non-productive. Paper-wide results and their limitations: When HLA alleles, especially DR and DQ, strongly co-occurred, TCR associations were difficult to assign to individual alleles. A later analysis reported that several top co-occurrence clusters appeared linked to parvovirus B19, influenza, CMV and Epstein-Barr virus. Only TCR beta chains were sequenced in this cohort, and the absence of alpha or paired-chain data limited detectable features. A further reported finding was that TCR beta sequences accurately predicted the HLA-A and HLA-B alleles for most subjects in the first cohort. Three of the identified cytomegalovirus-associated TCR beta chains were confirmed in vitro to be specific for cytomegalovirus antigens. The authors suggested that the approach could potentially be generalized to other disease states and immunological phenotypes. Cytomegalovirus status was reported to be diagnosed by the classifier with high specificity and sensitivity in both the original and validation cohorts. A cluster of highly shared sequence variants was judged likely to be a technical artifact of the sequencing pipeline. The earlier analysis of almost 600 of the donors excluded over 15 rarely observed V segments, including chromosome 9 orphons, because counts were too low. In the study, around 160 TCR beta chains were listed as associated with cytomegalovirus. A later analysis found that HLA-associated TCR beta chains were more clonally expanded and had lower generation probabilities than equally common non-associated chains. Compared with the 666-donor mean, donors in an Asian-associated ancestry cluster had fewer N-insertions in productive TCRs, according to a later genetic analysis. Because HLA typing was unavailable for some donors at each locus, only the typed subset was used in association tests. V-gene and J-gene trimming of TCR beta chains was associated with a missense DCLRE1C variant in a later genetic analysis, and the association was replicated in an independent cohort. CMV serostatus was the only immune exposure information available for the cohort. In a later analysis, the rate of TCR association differed among HLA loci, with DRB1 alleles having the most associated TCRs and HLA-C alleles having the fewest. Sequencing depth was assumed to be roughly uniform across donors in the presence/absence analyses, though that assumption may not hold. A later analysis found that most CMV-associated TCR beta chains appeared HLA-restricted, with HLA associations seemingly driven largely by CMV exposure. Correlated functional status among segregating V segments might reflect linkage disequilibrium, but an unknown experimental factor could not be ruled out. In a later analysis, about 16,000 TCR beta sequences were associated with specific HLA alleles at a false discovery rate of 0.05. Across donors, most TCR sequences were observed very rarely, whereas some public TCRs were present in many individuals. An earlier analysis of approximately 500 of the donors showed that most TCR beta V segments appeared in productive rearrangements either about 87% or about 30% of the time, which broadly matched IMGT annotations.

The cohort consisted of some 670 healthy bone marrow donors. At the time of sampling, every cohort member was nominally healthy, though immune exposures that went unrecorded were likely present. The donor tested CMV seronegative, placing the donor among the roughly 400 seronegative members of the cohort. Each donor provided a peripheral blood sample, and peripheral blood mononuclear cells were used for TCR beta sequencing. The Qiagen DNeasy Blood Extraction Kit was used to extract genomic DNA from the blood cell samples. The library was made by the immunoSEQ multiplex PCR assay. For the multiplex PCR, a mixture combining 60 forward primers for TCR Vbeta segments and 13 reverse primers for TCR Jbeta segments was used. A multiplex PCR assay on genomic DNA amplified the CDR3 region of rearranged TCR beta genes. Amplified TCR beta libraries were sequenced as 87-base-pair reads on the Illumina HiSeq System. In the original analysis: A later analysis tallied some 79 million unique TCR beta chains across the 600 to 700 repertoires, and some 12 million of those chains were shared by two or more donors. Raw reads were error-corrected and collapsed into unique sequences by a nearest-neighbor algorithm in which closely related sequences were merged to remove PCR and sequencing errors. Alignment of CDR3 sequences to IMGT reference sequences was used to assign V, D and J gene segments. For a sequence to be retained, a match of at least six nucleotides to both a V gene segment and a J gene segment was required. Rearrangements were called productive when the CDR3 lacked stop codons and stayed in frame with V and J; all others were non-productive. Following IMGT convention, CDR3 was defined as the stretch from the second conserved V-encoded cysteine up to the conserved J-encoded phenylalanine. The earlier analysis of roughly 590 of the donors excluded any sequence lacking an unambiguous match to a single V gene segment. An earlier analysis of a few hundred of the donors called V segments functional above 56.7% productive rearrangements and segregating when the between-donor standard deviation exceeded 5%. A statistical classification framework was developed to diagnose cytomegalovirus status using the catalog of TCR beta chain sequences. V and J gene assignment, in a later analysis, came from comparing TCR nucleotide sequences with IMGT/GENE-DB human TR gene sequences. A later analysis assigned CDR3 sequences and most-parsimonious VDJ recombination scenarios with the TCRdist pipeline. In a later analysis, every TCR beta chain was defined by the combination of its CDR3 amino acid sequence and its V-gene family, and reads without a unique V-gene family were dropped. In a later analysis, fewer than 600 highly shared, low-generation-probability nucleotide sequences were removed to address suspected cross-contamination and a sequencing artifact. A later analysis calculated a clonal expansion index for each public chain from normalized within-repertoire ranks of inferred template counts. In a later analysis, generation probabilities were computed using a VDJ recombination model fitted to out-of-frame rearrangements, and the results were checked against IGoR. In a later analysis, hypergeometric tests were used to score TCR-TCR, TCR-HLA and TCR-CMV co-occurrence, with a repertoire-size bias correction applied to TCR pairs. In a later analysis, false discovery rates were estimated by permuting HLA or CMV assignments 20 times. In a later analysis, co-occurring TCRs were grouped with DBSCAN, and TCRdist sequence similarity was added when clustering was performed within HLA-allele-positive subsets. Repertoires with fewer than 30,000 or more than 120,000 public chains were left out of co-occurrence clustering, as were roughly five repertoires with anomalous nucleotide sharing. In its TCRdb copy, this immuneACCESS table keeps in-frame sequences only and misses some clones. Where compared with another copy, unresolved V genes explain less than half of these, and the others have no known cause. That table is the source of V, J and clone size, and D and trimming were worked out from the DNA. The sample table includes approximately 110,000 clones. The ten most abundant clones make up about 0.58% of the sample.

Turning to this clone: Its antigen is not yet known.

The receptor was isolated from a man aged 45-65 years in good health and CMV-seronegative. Specimen: PBMCs.

This receptor carries the CDR3 CASSEEIVYGYTF. DNA sequence: TGTGCCAGCAGTGAAGAAATAGTCTATGGCTACACCTTC. The rearrangement combines TRBV6-1 with TRBJ1-2, with no confidently assigned D gene. The germline ends are 7 bases apart after V is trimmed by 1 base and J by 4 bases. The CDR3 numbers 13 residues from cysteine through phenylalanine. Just the 39-base CDR3 DNA is kept, in frame starting at base 1. The germline V gene supplies CDR1 MNHNS and CDR2 SASEGT.